The rows below give T cell receptor beta chains drawn from one sample of a study of T-cell reconstitution after alpha-beta-depleted transplantation in children. TCRdb passed the PCR reads through MiXCR, listing each CDR3 protein once. The sample lists 600,000 to 700,000 distinct CDR3 sequences, around a sixth seen once, with 0.9% to 1.2% in the top ten. This material consisted of PBMCs from the stem cell graft donor, taken from the stem cell graft. The source is a human donor who donated a stem cell graft to a child with acute myeloid leukemia. Each CDR3 is given with its conserved first and last residue. Each record gives: CDR3 length, D gene, V gene, J gene, clone size, CDR3 DNA, CDR3 protein. A D gene is named only where the DNA matches it firmly. The size field is filled for only some rows; it gives once, few, many or a size class.

length: 15
D: .
V: TRBV7-2
J: TRBJ1-6
size: few
DNA: TGTGCCAGCAGCCTTCAACAGGGATCCGATTCACCCCTCCACTTT
CDR3: CASSLQQGSDSPLHF

length: 12
D: .
V: TRBV20-1
J: TRBJ2-5
size: many
DNA: TGCAGTGCTAGAGGGACAGCAGAGACCCAGTACTTC
CDR3: CSARGTAETQYF

length: 13
D: .
V: TRBV10-3
J: TRBJ1-1
size: many
DNA: TGTGCCATCAGGGGAGGGGGGAACACTGAAGCTTTCTTT
CDR3: CAIRGGGNTEAFF

length: 14
D: .
V: TRBV11-3
J: TRBJ2-4
size: .
DNA: TGTGCCAGCAGCTCCCGGGACGGTGGAAACATTCAGTACTTC
CDR3: CASSSRDGGNIQYF

length: 17
D: TRBD1
V: TRBV20-1
J: TRBJ1-3
size: few
DNA: TGCAGTGCTAGAGGGCTTCAGGGGACAGGGGCTGGAAACACCATATATTTT
CDR3: CSARGLQGTGAGNTIYF

length: 17
D: TRBD1
V: TRBV4-1
J: TRBJ1-1
size: .
DNA: TGCGCCAGCAGCCAAGAAAGGACAGGGAGGATGAACACTGAAGCTTTCTTT
CDR3: CASSQERTGRMNTEAFF

length: 13
D: .
V: TRBV20-1
J: TRBJ1-4
size: many
DNA: TGCAGTGCTAGAACCGGGGGCGGTGAAAAACTGTTTTTT
CDR3: CSARTGGGEKLFF

length: 15
D: TRBD2
V: TRBV12-3/TRBV12-4
J: TRBJ2-1
size: many
DNA: TGTGCCAGCAGTTCAGGGACTAGCCCAAACAATGAGCAGTTCTTC
CDR3: CASSSGTSPNNEQFF

length: 14
D: TRBD1
V: TRBV29-1
J: TRBJ2-7
size: .
DNA: TGCAGCGTTGTATGCGCGGACAGGGTCTACGAGCAGTACTTC
CDR3: CSVVCADRVYEQYF

length: 12
D: TRBD1
V: TRBV27
J: TRBJ1-2
size: many
DNA: TGTGCCAGCAGGCTGGGACAGGGTGGCTACACCTTC
CDR3: CASRLGQGGYTF

length: 14
D: .
V: TRBV5-1
J: TRBJ2-5
size: few
DNA: TGCGCCAGCAGCTTGGCTACCTCTAAAGAGACCCAGTACTTC
CDR3: CASSLATSKETQYF

length: 17
D: .
V: TRBV20-1
J: TRBJ2-4
size: few
DNA: TGCAGTGCTAGAATTGCCGGGGCCAGGATAGCCAAAAACATTCAGTACTTC
CDR3: CSARIAGARIAKNIQYF

length: 14
D: .
V: TRBV5-1
J: TRBJ2-7
size: few
DNA: TGCGCCAGCAGCTTCGACTTTCAGACCTACGAGCAGTACTTC
CDR3: CASSFDFQTYEQYF